This TCR beta chain is drawn from a study of control samples from healthy donors and cancer patients. This clone has a handful of counts. The junction and the germline gene differ at one end; a read error may be behind it. Generated by immunoSEQ multiplex PCR, the TCRdb table keeps only in-frame clones and is missing some. The data hold tens of thousands of clones, with around 92% observed a single time. CDR3 length equals 13 residues. CDR1 MNHEY and CDR2 SVGAGI come from the germline V gene. The sample consisted of blood. This TCR was recovered from a man aged 45-65 years in good health. The chain has TRBV6-5 and TRBJ1-1; D remains ambiguous. The CDR3 here is CASSDSENLEAFF. CDR3 sequence (DNA): TGTGCCAGCAGTGACTCCGAGAACCTTGAAGCTTTCTTT.